Following are 15 T cell receptor beta chains from one sample sequenced in a study of tumor-infiltrating lymphocytes in localized non-small cell lung cancer. Here immunoSEQ multiplex PCR was the method, and the copy in TCRdb shows in-frame clones only, minus some. The sample lists some 29,000 clones, roughly 85% occurring once. Source material: lung tumor tissue. These receptors were taken from a human donor with non-small cell lung cancer.

The chain is built from TRBV5-6 and TRBJ2-7; a weak D match, TRBD1 (5 bases). The CDR3 totals 14 residues. CDR1 and CDR2 from the germline V gene are SGHDT and YYEEEE. Trimming cost V 0 bases and J 2 bases, with 9 bases left between them. The CDR3 nucleotides are TGTGCCAGCAGCTTGGTCAGGGCCGCCTACGAGCAGTACTTC. It specifies CASSLVRAAYEQYF.

The chain joins TRBV4-1 to TRBJ2-1, with 11 bases that match TRBD2. The CDR3 contains 17 residues. Germline V CDR1 and CDR2: MGHRA, YSYEKL. The J segment lost 2 bases and the V segment lost 0 bases, leaving 3 bases of the junction unmatched. Here the CDR3 DNA reads TGCGCCAGCAGCCAAGACCCGGGACTAGCGGCCTACAATGAGCAGTTCTTC. This translates into CASSQDPGLAAYNEQFF.

The CDR3 protein is CASSPWGGANTGELFF. The CDR3, as DNA: TGCGCCAGCAGCCCCTGGGGGGGGGCGAACACCGGGGAGCTGTTTTTT. J is TRBJ2-2 and V is TRBV5-1, with TRBD2 identical over 7 bases. Germline V lookup: CDR1 SGHRS, CDR2 YFSETQ. With V trimmed by 4 bases and J by 0 bases, 6 bases remained unmatched. The CDR3 sequence is 16 residues long.

The genes are TRBV7-9 and TRBJ1-1, with a tentative D call TRBD1 (6 bases). Germline CDR1 is SEHNR and CDR2 is FQNEAQ (reference sequence). This CDR3 is built from 16 residues. V was shortened by 5 bases and J by 0 bases, with 16 bases between the two germline ends. The CDR3 DNA follows: TGTGCCAGCAGCGCCAAGGGGTGGACAGTGAACACTGAAGCTTTCTTT. This codes for CASSAKGWTVNTEAFF.

The chain joins TRBV5-1 to TRBJ1-1, with D uncertain. This CDR3 comprises 14 residues. Deletions cut 0 bases from V and 1 base from J, with 7 bases between. The germline V gene encodes CDR1 SGHRS and CDR2 YFSETQ. CDR3 in amino acids: CASSLGASNTEAFF. The CDR3 bases are TGCGCCAGCAGCTTGGGAGCCTCGAACACTGAAGCTTTCTTT.

The chain uses TRBV7-2 and TRBJ1-1, with TRBD1 matching 7 bases. CDR1 is SGHTA and CDR2 is FQGNSA in the germline V gene. The CDR3 totals 14 residues. V was pared by 5 bases and J by 2 bases, with 5 bases of the junction left unmatched. The CDR3 spells CASSTRQGNTEAFF. The CDR3 DNA follows: TGTGCCAGCAGCACACGACAGGGAAACACTGAAGCTTTCTTT.

The V gene is TRBV5-1, the J gene TRBJ2-2, with 7 nucleotides matching TRBD2. Looked up from germline, CDR1 is SGHRS and CDR2 is YFSETQ. V trimming: 4 bases; J trimming: 5 bases; junction bases outside the gene matches: 5. The CDR3 is 14 amino acids. The CDR3: CASSNAGGTGELFF. DNA for the CDR3: TGCGCCAGCAGCAACGCCGGGGGGACCGGGGAGCTGTTTTTT.

The rearrangement uses TRBV2 and TRBJ2-2; possible D gene TRBD2, 6 bases. Germline lookup yields CDR1 SNHLY and CDR2 FYNNEI. The germline V and J ends were trimmed by 6 bases and 2 bases, with 13 bases remaining between them. The CDR3 is 15 amino acids. This CDR3 reads CASRRDFTNTGELFF. CDR3 coding DNA: TGTGCCAGCAGAAGGGACTTTACTAACACCGGGGAGCTGTTTTTT. Using reference TRBV2 and TRBJ2-2 for the parts outside the CDR3, the full variable domain is EPEVTQTPSHQVTQMGQEVILRCVPISNHLYFYWYRQILGQKVEFLVSFYNNEISEKSEIFDDQFSVERPDGSNFTLKIRSTKLEDSAMYFCASRRDFTNTGELFFGEGSRLTVL.

The table lists this clone with a count of one. The chain links TRBV7-2 to TRBJ1-3; D gene ambiguous. The germline V gene has CDR1 SGHTA and CDR2 FQGNSA. The CDR3 is 14 amino acids. V lost 5 bases, J lost 1 base, and 9 bases lay in between. CDR3: CASSPERSGNTIYF. For the CDR3, the DNA is TGTGCCAGCAGCCCAGAGAGATCTGGAAACACCATATATTTT.

The genes are TRBV7-6 and TRBJ2-7; TRBD2 aligns across 10 bases. In germline, CDR1 is SGHVS, CDR2 FNYEAQ. With 3 bases clipped from V and 3 bases from J, the junction kept 5 bases outside the gene matches. There are 15 residues in the CDR3. The CDR3 bases are TGTGCCAGCAGCTTCAGCGGGGGGGCCGACTACGAGCAGTACTTC. Its translation is CASSFSGGADYEQYF.

The chain has TRBV9 and TRBJ1-5; D not certain. CDR1 and CDR2 from the germline V gene are SGDLS and YYNGEE. The germline V and J ends were trimmed by 3 bases and 6 bases, with 13 bases remaining between them. The length of the CDR3 is 14 residues. This CDR3 reads CASSADPGGQPQHF. The CDR3 DNA is TGTGCCAGCAGCGCAGACCCGGGTGGTCAGCCCCAGCATTTT.

This clone was observed once. V usage is TRBV19 and J usage is TRBJ1-2, with TRBD1 matching over 8 bases. The CDR3 totals 15 residues. V lost 7 bases, J lost 4 bases, and 11 bases stayed unmatched. CDR1 LNHDA and CDR2 SQIVND come from the germline V gene (reference sequence). CDR3 sequence: CASILVRTGLYGYTF. In DNA form, the CDR3 reads TGTGCCAGTATCCTGGTACGGACAGGGCTCTATGGCTACACCTTC.

The rearrangement joins TRBV6-1 to TRBJ2-7, with D possibly TRBD1 on 5 matching bases. Trimming took off 8 bases at V and 2 bases at J, with 13 bases between the two ends. The CDR3 covers 13 residues. The germline V gene encodes CDR1 MNHNS and CDR2 SASEGT. CDR3 in amino acids: CASCNQGTYEQYF. For the CDR3, the DNA is TGTGCCAGCTGTAACCAGGGAACCTACGAGCAGTACTTC.

The chain couples TRBV5-4 to TRBJ1-2, with 10 bases fitting TRBD1. Trimming took 3 bases from V and 7 from J; bases not matched to a gene: 9. Germline values: CDR1 SGHNT, CDR2 YYREEE (reference sequence). This CDR3 has 15 amino acids. CDR3 loop: CASSSARDRGSGYTF. The CDR3 DNA follows: TGTGCCAGCAGCTCAGCCAGGGACAGGGGATCTGGCTACACCTTC.

The chain joins TRBV30 to TRBJ1-2, with D unresolved. The CDR3 is made up of 12 amino acids. Looked up from germline, CDR1 is GTSNPN and CDR2 is SVGIG (reference sequence). Trimming took 6 bases from V and 2 from J, leaving 10 bases between them. The CDR3 here is CACCRANYGYTF. In nucleotides, the CDR3 is TGTGCCTGTTGTCGCGCAAACTATGGCTACACCTTC. Full variable domain (outside the CDR3, taken from reference TRBV30 and TRBJ1-2): SQTIHQWPATLVQPVGSPLSLECTVEGTSNPNLYWYRQAAGRGLQLLFYSVGIGQISSEVPQNLSASRPQDRQFILSSKKLLLSDSGFYLCACCRANYGYTFGSGTRLTVV.